Following are 17 T cell receptor beta chains from one sample sequenced in a study of shared clonotypes between healthy human individuals. Only in-frame clones appear in the TCRdb table, and some are missing; sequencing was by immunoSEQ multiplex PCR. The table has approximately 2,000,000 clones, around 95% seen once. Terminally differentiated effector memory CD45RA+ cells were excluded from the naive CD8 cells, which were CD45RO-negative and positively selected for CCR7. Specimen: naive CD8+ T cells from PBMCs. These receptors all stem from a man between 18 and 35 years old in good health. Some clones in this sample may be carry-over from other donors' samples.

This clone showed up just a few times. This rearrangement joins TRBV7-9 to TRBJ1-5; D remains ambiguous. This CDR3 has 17 residues. The V and J ends lost 0 bases and 4 bases respectively, with 16 bases between them. Germline CDR1 and CDR2: SEHNR and FQNEAQ (reference sequence). The CDR3 is CASSLAPGGFLNQPQHF. Here the CDR3 DNA reads TGTGCCAGCAGCTTAGCCCCGGGTGGCTTTTTGAATCAGCCCCAGCATTTT.

The V gene is TRBV6-1, the J gene TRBJ1-4; maybe TRBD1 (5 bases). Germline assignment: CDR1 MNHNS and CDR2 SASEGT. The CDR3 runs to 16 residues. The V gene lost 4 bases and the J gene lost 3 bases, with 15 bases spanning the gap. The DNA of the CDR3 is TGTGCCAGCAGTGCTCTACCAGGGTCATCTAATGAAAAACTGTTTTTT. It specifies CASSALPGSSNEKLFF.

The V and J genes are TRBV19 and TRBJ2-7, with TRBD2 identical over 8 bases. Germline-derived CDR1 and CDR2 are LNHDA and SQIVND (reference sequence). The V segment lost 5 bases and the J segment 5 bases; nucleotides outside the gene matches: 17. CDR3 length: 17 amino acids. CDR3 protein: CASSYTPLREGQDEQYF. The CDR3 DNA reads as TGTGCCAGTAGTTACACCCCTCTTCGGGAGGGCCAGGACGAGCAGTACTTC.

This chain connects TRBV11-2 to TRBJ2-2; 7 bases are a match to TRBD1. Germline values: CDR1 SGHAT, CDR2 FQNNGV. V trimming: 3 bases; J trimming: 6 bases; junction bases outside the gene matches: 4. This CDR3 is built from 14 residues. CDR3 protein: CASSLGTAPGELFF. CDR3 sequence (DNA): TGTGCCAGCAGCTTGGGGACAGCGCCCGGGGAGCTGTTTTTT. The whole variable domain, remainder taken from reference TRBV11-2 and TRBJ2-2, is EAGVAQSPRYKIIEKRQSVAFWCNPISGHATLYWYQQILGQGPKLLIQFQNNGVVDDSQLPKDRFSAERLKGVDSTLKIQPAKLEDSAVYLCASSLGTAPGELFFGEGSRLTVL.

The V gene is TRBV18, the J gene TRBJ2-7, with 8 bases matching TRBD1. Per the germline V gene, CDR1 is KGHSH and CDR2 is LQKENI. The CDR3 runs to 15 residues. Trimming took 3 bases from V and 2 from J; bases not matched to a gene: 6. The CDR3 protein is CASSPRTGKAYEQYF. CDR3 in DNA: TGTGCCAGCTCACCCCGGACAGGGAAGGCCTACGAGCAGTACTTC.

This clone is a singleton in its sample. The chain carries TRBV4-2 and TRBJ2-7; possible D gene TRBD2, 6 bases. The CDR3 spans 15 residues. CDR1 is LGHNA and CDR2 is YNFKEQ in the germline V gene. V lost 1 base to trimming and J lost 2 bases, with 12 bases between them. The CDR3 sequence is CASSQGAGRTYEQYF. In DNA form, the CDR3 reads TGTGCCAGCAGCCAAGGTGCGGGGAGAACCTACGAGCAGTACTTC.

This rearrangement joins TRBV11-2 to TRBJ2-7, with D unclear. V was pared by 1 base and J by 5 bases, with 6 bases between. The V gene's germline CDR1 is SGHAT and CDR2 FQNNGV. This CDR3 comprises 12 residues. CDR3 sequence reads: CASSLGRNEQYF. The CDR3 DNA is TGTGCCAGCAGCTTAGGAAGGAACGAGCAGTACTTC.

The chain couples TRBV9 to TRBJ1-3; D not resolved. The V gene lost 3 bases and the J gene lost 0 bases, with 13 bases spanning the gap. From germline, CDR1 is SGDLS and CDR2 YYNGEE. The CDR3 totals 16 residues. In nucleotides, the CDR3 is TGTGCCAGCAGCGCAGACCTGTTAAGCTCTGGAAACACCATATATTTT. Protein sequence: CASSADLLSSGNTIYF. Complete variable domain (other parts from reference TRBV9 and TRBJ1-3): DSGVTQTPKHLITATGQRVTLRCSPRSGDLSVYWYQQSLDQGLQFLIQYYNGEERAKGNILERFSAQQFPDLHSELNLSSLELGDSALYFCASSADLLSSGNTIYFGEGSWLTVV.

The rearrangement joins TRBV28 to TRBJ1-5; 7 bases agree with TRBD1. Trimming took 5 bases from V and 4 from J; bases not matched to a gene: 8. Germline V CDR1 and CDR2: MDHEN, SYDVKM. CDR3 length equals 15 residues. CDR3 residues: CASSPIRQGNQPQHF. The DNA for the CDR3 is TGTGCCAGCAGTCCAATCCGACAGGGTAATCAGCCCCAGCATTTT.

The J gene is TRBJ1-1, the V gene TRBV5-4, with D tentatively TRBD1 (5 bases). The CDR3 runs 13 residues. Trimming removed 5 bases from V and 0 bases from J, with 8 bases in between. Per the germline V gene, CDR1 is SGHNT and CDR2 is YYREEE (reference sequence). This CDR3 is CASRDRLNTEAFF. The CDR3 DNA reads as TGTGCCAGCAGAGACAGATTGAACACTGAAGCTTTCTTT.

The chain links TRBV7-9 to TRBJ1-2, with a weak D call TRBD1 (5 bases). CDR3 length: 17 amino acids. V shed 4 bases and J shed 0 bases, with 18 bases lying between them. Germline CDR1 reads SEHNR; CDR2 reads FQNEAQ (reference sequence). CDR3 sequence: CASSSQLSDTANYGYTF. Here the CDR3 DNA reads TGTGCCAGCAGCTCGCAACTTTCGGACACAGCTAACTATGGCTACACCTTC. Full variable domain (remainder filled in from reference TRBV7-9 and TRBJ1-2): DTGVSQNPRHKITKRGQNVTFRCDPISEHNRLYWYRQTLGQGPEFLTYFQNEAQLEKSRLLSDRFSAERPKGSFSTLEIQRTEQGDSAMYLCASSSQLSDTANYGYTFGSGTRLTVV.

The table lists this clone with a few counts. The gene calls are TRBV27 and TRBJ1-2; a possible D gene is TRBD1 (5 bases). V gave up 4 bases and J gave up 5 bases, with 17 bases separating them. CDR1 and CDR2 (germline): MNHEY, SMNVEV (reference sequence). CDR3 length: 15 amino acids. CDR3 sequence: CASSSTIGPGYGYTF. The DNA of the CDR3 is TGTGCCAGCAGTTCTACCATAGGACCAGGGTATGGCTACACCTTC.

The chain employs TRBV5-6 and TRBJ2-1; TRBD1 matches at 9 bases. This CDR3 is built from 15 residues. V dropped 0 bases and J dropped 9; count of bases not matched to a gene: 7. The germline V gene encodes CDR1 SGHDT and CDR2 YYEEEE. CDR3 coding DNA: TGTGCCAGCAGCTTGGGCGGACAGGGGAGGATTGAGCAGTTCTTC. It specifies CASSLGGQGRIEQFF.

The chain is built from TRBV4-1 and TRBJ1-2, with D possibly being TRBD1 (5 bases). The CDR3 has 15 amino acids. The V end was cut by 0 bases, the J end by 4 bases, with 12 bases between. Germline-derived CDR1 and CDR2 are MGHRA and YSYEKL. The CDR3 sequence is CASSQDRGPGYGYTF. The CDR3 DNA sequence: TGCGCCAGCAGCCAAGATAGGGGCCCTGGCTATGGCTACACCTTC.

This chain connects TRBV27 to TRBJ2-3; 9 bases fit TRBD2. V trimming: 1 base; J trimming: 2 bases; junction bases outside the gene matches: 7. The CDR3 is made up of 17 amino acids. The germline gives CDR1 MNHEY, CDR2 SMNVEV (reference sequence). CDR3 coding DNA: TGTGCCAGCAGTTTATTGCAACTAGCGGGCTTCACAGATACGCAGTATTTT. Translated, it gives CASSLLQLAGFTDTQYF.

V is TRBV27 and J is TRBJ1-1, with D unclear. Germline CDR1 reads MNHEY; CDR2 reads SMNVEV (reference sequence). V dropped 5 bases and J dropped 0 bases, with 10 bases sitting between them. The CDR3 sequence is 14 residues long. The CDR3: CASSVKAVNTEAFF. CDR3 sequence (DNA): TGTGCCAGCAGTGTTAAGGCGGTGAACACTGAAGCTTTCTTT.

The rearrangement uses TRBV4-1 and TRBJ2-7, with TRBD2 identical over 7 bases. This CDR3 region has 14 residues. Unmatched junction bases numbered 8, after V lost 4 bases and J lost 5 bases. Germline V CDR1 and CDR2: MGHRA, YSYEKL. The CDR3 region has the DNA TGCGCCAGCAGCCCGCGGCAGGGAGGGGACGAGCAGTACTTC. Translated, it gives CASSPRQGGDEQYF.